This T cell receptor beta chain was captured by sequencing in a study of OX40 agonist ivuxolimab in advanced cancers. Study overall: Six ivuxolimab dose levels, 0.01 to 10 mg/kg, were given intravenously every 2 weeks. Points from the study as a whole: No antigen was identified for the clonally expanded peripheral T cells. At 0.1 to 3.0 mg/kg and by week 6, CD4+ and CD8+ T cells in the blood had expanded clonally.

A single count supports this clone. Its cognate antigen is unknown. Using immunoSEQ multiplex PCR, the repertoire was profiled, and TCRdb retains in-frame clones only, with some absent. The sample records about 69,000 clones, around 87% being singletons. The CDR3 has 19 amino acids. The source material was CD4+ or CD8+ T cells sorted from blood, sampled in a trial of the OX40 agonist ivuxolimab. This chain joins TRBV21-1 and TRBJ2-3; the table calls TRBD2, which could not be checked here. TRBV21-1 is a known pseudogene. The TCR comes from an adult with an advanced solid tumor such as melanoma, head and neck, liver or kidney cancer. In DNA, the CDR3 is TGTGCCAGCAGCAAAGTAGGTCTAAGGGCGGGAGGGTTCACAGATACGCAGTATTTT. Its protein product is CASSKVGLRAGGFTDTQYF.